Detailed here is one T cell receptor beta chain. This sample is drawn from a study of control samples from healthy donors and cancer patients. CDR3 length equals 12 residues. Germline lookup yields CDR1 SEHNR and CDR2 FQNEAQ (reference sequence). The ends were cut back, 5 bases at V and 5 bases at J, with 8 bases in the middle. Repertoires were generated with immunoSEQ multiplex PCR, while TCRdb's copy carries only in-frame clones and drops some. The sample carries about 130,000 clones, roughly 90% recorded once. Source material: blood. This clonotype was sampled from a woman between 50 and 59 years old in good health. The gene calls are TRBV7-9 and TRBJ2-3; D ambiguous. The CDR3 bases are TGTGCCAGCAGCCCCATTCGAGATACGCAGTATTTT. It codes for CASSPIRDTQYF.